This TCR beta chain was sequenced in a study of T cell responses to AZD1222 COVID-19 vaccine. Study-level findings and limits: White British people made up most donors, females outnumbered males, and clonal diversity was possibly underestimated.

The germline V and J ends were trimmed by 4 bases and 3 bases, with 16 bases remaining between them. The germline CDR1 and CDR2 sequences are LGHNA and YSLEER. The CDR3 contains 15 residues. Details on this clone: The antigen is undetermined.

The method was immunoSEQ multiplex PCR; TCRdb's version includes in-frame clones alone and lacks a portion of them. This table has about 150,000 clones, around 90% appearing once. Sequenced material: peripheral blood, taken on day 0 of AZD1222 vaccination. J is TRBJ2-7 and V is TRBV4-3; possibly TRBD2 for D (6 bases). This sequence was found in an adult in good health. CDR3 loop: CASSLGLSFNYEQYF. The CDR3 DNA sequence: TGCGCCAGCAGCCTGGGACTTTCTTTTAACTACGAGCAGTACTTC.